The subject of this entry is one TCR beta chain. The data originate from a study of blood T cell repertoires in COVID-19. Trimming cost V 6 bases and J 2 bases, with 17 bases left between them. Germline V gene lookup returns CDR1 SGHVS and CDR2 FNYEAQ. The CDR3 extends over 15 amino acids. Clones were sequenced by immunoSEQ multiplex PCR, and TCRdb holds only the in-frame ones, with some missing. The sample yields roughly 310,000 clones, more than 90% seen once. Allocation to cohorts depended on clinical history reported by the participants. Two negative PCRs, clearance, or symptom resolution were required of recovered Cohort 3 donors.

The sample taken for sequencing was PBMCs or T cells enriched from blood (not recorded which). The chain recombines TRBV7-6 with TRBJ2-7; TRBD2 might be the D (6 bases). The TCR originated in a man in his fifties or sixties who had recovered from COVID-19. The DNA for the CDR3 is TGTGCCAGCAGACCGATACTAGCACCGACCTACGAGCAGTACTTC. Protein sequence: CASRPILAPTYEQYF. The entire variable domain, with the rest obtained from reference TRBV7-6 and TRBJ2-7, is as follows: GAGVSQSPRYKVTKRGQDVALRCDPISGHVSLYWYRQALGQGPEFLTYFNYEAQQDKSGLPNDRFSAERPEGSISTLTIQRTEQRDSAMYRCASRPILAPTYEQYFGPGTRLTVT.